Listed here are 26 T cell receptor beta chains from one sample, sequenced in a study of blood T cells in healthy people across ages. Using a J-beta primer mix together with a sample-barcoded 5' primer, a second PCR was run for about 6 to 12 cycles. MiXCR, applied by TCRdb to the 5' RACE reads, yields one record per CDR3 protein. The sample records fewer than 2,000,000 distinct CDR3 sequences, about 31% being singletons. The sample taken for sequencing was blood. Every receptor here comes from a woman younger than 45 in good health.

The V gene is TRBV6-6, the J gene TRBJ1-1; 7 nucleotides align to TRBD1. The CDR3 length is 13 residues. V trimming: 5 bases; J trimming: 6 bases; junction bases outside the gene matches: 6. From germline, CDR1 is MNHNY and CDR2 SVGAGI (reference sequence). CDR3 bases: TGTGCCAGCAGTGGGCGACAGGGTTCTGAAGCTTTCTTT. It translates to CASSGRQGSEAFF.

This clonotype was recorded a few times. The CDR3 DNA is TGCGCCAGCAGCGGGGACAGGAGCACCTACACTGAAGCTTTCTTT. It translates to CASSGDRSTYTEAFF. The chain couples TRBV5-1 to TRBJ1-1; 8 nucleotides match TRBD1. Germline V gives CDR1 SGHRS, CDR2 YFSETQ. The ends lost 4 bases at V and 3 bases at J; junction bases unmatched: 8. CDR3 length: 15 residues.

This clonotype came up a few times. CDR3 sequence: CATSSQRQKPGQPQHF. The DNA for the CDR3 is TGTGCCACCAGCAGCCAGAGACAGAAACCGGGGCAGCCCCAGCATTTT. The chain has TRBV15 and TRBJ1-5; perhaps TRBD1 as D (5 bases). V was cut by 3 bases and J by 7 bases, with 19 bases left in between. The CDR3 has 16 residues. CDR1 and CDR2 from the germline V gene are LNHNV and YYDKDF (reference sequence). The variable domain in full, with the rest retrieved from reference TRBV15 and TRBJ1-5, is DAMVIQNPRYQVTQFGKPVTLSCSQTLNHNVMYWYQQKSSQAPKLLFHYYDKDFNNEADTPDNFQSRRPNTSFCFLDIRSPGLGDTAMYLCATSSQRQKPGQPQHFGDGTRLSIL.

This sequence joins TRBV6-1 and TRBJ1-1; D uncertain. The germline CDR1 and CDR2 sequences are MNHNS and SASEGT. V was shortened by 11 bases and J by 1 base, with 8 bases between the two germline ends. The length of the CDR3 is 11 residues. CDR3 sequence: CAGSTNTEAFF. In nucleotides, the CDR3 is TGTGCCGGGTCCACGAACACTGAAGCTTTCTTT.

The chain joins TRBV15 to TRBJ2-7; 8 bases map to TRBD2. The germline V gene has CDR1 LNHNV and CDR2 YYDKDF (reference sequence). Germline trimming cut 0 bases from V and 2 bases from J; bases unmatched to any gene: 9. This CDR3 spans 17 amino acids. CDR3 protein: CATSRDRGVAGTYEQYF. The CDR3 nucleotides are TGTGCCACCAGCAGAGATCGGGGGGTAGCGGGAACCTACGAGCAGTACTTC.

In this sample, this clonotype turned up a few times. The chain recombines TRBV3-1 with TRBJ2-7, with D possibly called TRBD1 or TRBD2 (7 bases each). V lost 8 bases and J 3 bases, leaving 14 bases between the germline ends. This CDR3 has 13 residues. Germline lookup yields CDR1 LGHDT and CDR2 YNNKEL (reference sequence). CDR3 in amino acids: CASGSGDSYEQYF. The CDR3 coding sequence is TGTGCCAGCGGGAGCGGGGACAGCTACGAGCAGTACTTC.

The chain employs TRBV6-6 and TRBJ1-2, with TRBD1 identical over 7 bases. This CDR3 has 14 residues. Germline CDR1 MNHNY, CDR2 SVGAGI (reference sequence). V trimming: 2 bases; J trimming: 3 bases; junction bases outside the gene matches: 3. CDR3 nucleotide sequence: TGTGCCAGCAGTTACGGACAGGCTTACTATGGCTACACCTTC. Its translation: CASSYGQAYYGYTF.

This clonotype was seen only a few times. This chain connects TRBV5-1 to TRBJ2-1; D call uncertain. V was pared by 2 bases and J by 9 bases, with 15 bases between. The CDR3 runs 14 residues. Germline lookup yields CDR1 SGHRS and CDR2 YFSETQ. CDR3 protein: CASSFESRQVEQFF. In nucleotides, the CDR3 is TGCGCCAGCAGCTTCGAATCGCGGCAGGTTGAGCAGTTCTTC.

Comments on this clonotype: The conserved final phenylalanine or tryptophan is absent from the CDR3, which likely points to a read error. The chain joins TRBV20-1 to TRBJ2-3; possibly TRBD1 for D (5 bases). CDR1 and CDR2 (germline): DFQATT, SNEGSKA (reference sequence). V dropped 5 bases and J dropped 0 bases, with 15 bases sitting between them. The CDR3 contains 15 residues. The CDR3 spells CSAHPTTGSTDTQYC. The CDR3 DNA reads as TGCAGTGCTCATCCCACCACAGGAAGCACAGATACGCAGTATTGT.

The CDR3 DNA is TGTGCCAGCAGCCAGACAGGGGGTTCGGAGACCCAGTACTTC. Protein: CASSQTGGSETQYF. The V and J genes are TRBV5-6 and TRBJ2-7; 9 positions agree with TRBD1. The tail of the sequence fits TRBJ2-5 better, so the J call may be wrong. The CDR3 sequence is 14 residues long. CDR1 SGHDT and CDR2 YYEEEE come from the germline V gene.

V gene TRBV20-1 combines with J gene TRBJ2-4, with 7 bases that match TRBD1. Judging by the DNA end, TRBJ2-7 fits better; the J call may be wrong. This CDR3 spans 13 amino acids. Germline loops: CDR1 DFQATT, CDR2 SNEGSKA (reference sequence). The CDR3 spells CSARDTGVDEQYF. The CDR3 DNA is TGCAGTGCTAGAGATACAGGGGTCGACGAGCAGTACTTC.

CDR3 amino acids: CASSEDTLSWSPLHF. The CDR3 DNA is TGTGCCAGCAGTGAAGATACCCTAAGTTGGTCACCCCTCCACTTT. The rearrangement joins TRBV6-1 to TRBJ1-6; no reliable D call. Trimming removed 1 base from V and 10 bases from J, with 14 bases in between. CDR1 and CDR2 (germline): MNHNS, SASEGT. This CDR3 has 15 amino acids.

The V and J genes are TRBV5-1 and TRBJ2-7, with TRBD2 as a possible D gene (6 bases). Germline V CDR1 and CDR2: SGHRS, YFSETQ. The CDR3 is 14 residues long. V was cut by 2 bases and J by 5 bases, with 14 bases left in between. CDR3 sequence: CASSFPGRSNEQYF. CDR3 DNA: TGCGCCAGCAGCTTTCCCGGGAGAAGCAACGAGCAGTACTTC.

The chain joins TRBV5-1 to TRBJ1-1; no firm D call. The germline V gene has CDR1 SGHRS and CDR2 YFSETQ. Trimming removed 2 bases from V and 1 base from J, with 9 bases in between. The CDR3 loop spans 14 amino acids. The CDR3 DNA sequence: TGCGCCAGCAGCTTCGGACCCACGAACACTGAAGCTTTCTTT. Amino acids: CASSFGPTNTEAFF.

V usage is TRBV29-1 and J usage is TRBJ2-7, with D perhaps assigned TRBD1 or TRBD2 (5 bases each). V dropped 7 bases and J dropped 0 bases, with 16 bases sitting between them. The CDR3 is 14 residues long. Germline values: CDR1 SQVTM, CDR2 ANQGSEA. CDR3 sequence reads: CSALGGYSSYEQYF. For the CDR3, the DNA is TGCAGCGCCCTTGGGGGTTATAGCTCCTACGAGCAGTACTTC.

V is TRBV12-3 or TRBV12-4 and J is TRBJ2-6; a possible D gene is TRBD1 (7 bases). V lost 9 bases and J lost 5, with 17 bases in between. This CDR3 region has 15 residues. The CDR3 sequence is CASTGEAARANVLTF. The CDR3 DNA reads TGTGCCAGTACAGGGGAGGCGGCTAGGGCCAACGTCCTGACTTTC.

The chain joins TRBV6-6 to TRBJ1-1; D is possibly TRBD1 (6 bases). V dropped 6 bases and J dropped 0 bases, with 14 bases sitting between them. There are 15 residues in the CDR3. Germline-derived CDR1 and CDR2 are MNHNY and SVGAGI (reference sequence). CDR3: CASRKNRVLNTEAFF. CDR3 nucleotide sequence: TGTGCCAGCAGGAAAAACAGGGTACTGAACACTGAAGCTTTCTTT.

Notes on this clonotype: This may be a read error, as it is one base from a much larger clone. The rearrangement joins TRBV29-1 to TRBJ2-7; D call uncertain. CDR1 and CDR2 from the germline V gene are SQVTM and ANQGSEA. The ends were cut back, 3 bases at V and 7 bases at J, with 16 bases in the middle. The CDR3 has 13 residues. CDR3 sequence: CSVEKSSYNEQYF. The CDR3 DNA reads TGCAGCGTTGAGAAGTCGTCCTACAATGAGCAGTACTTC.

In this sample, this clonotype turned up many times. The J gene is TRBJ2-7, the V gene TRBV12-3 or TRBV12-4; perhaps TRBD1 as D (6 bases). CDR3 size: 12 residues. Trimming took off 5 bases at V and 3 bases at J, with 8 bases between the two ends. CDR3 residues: CASSDRYYEQYF. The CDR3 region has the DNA TGTGCCAGCAGTGACAGGTACTACGAGCAGTACTTC.

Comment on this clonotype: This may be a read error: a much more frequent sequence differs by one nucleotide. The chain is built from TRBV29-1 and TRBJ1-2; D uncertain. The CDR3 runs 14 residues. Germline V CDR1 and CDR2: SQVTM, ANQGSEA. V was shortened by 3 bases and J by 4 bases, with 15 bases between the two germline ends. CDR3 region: CSVDASSELYGYTF. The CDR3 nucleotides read TGCAGCGTTGACGCCTCGTCCGAACTCTATGGCTACACCTTC.

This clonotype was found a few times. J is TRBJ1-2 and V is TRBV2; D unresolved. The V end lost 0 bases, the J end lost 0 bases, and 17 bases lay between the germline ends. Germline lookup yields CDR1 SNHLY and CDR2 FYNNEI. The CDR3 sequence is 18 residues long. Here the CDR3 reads CASSEARNPGKANYGYTF. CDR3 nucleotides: TGTGCCAGCAGTGAAGCGCGAAATCCAGGAAAAGCTAACTATGGCTACACCTTC.

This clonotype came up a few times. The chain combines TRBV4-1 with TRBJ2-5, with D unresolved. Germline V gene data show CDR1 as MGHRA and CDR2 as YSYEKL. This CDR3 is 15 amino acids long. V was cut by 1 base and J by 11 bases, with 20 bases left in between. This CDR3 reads CASSQVPASPYGQYF. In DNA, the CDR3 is TGCGCCAGCAGCCAAGTTCCTGCTTCTCCCTACGGGCAGTACTTC.

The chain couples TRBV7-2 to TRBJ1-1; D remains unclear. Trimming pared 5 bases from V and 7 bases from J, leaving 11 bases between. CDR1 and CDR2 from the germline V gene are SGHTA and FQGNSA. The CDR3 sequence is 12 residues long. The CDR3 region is CASSPRRREAFF. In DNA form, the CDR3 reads TGTGCCAGCAGCCCCCGACGCCGTGAAGCTTTCTTT.

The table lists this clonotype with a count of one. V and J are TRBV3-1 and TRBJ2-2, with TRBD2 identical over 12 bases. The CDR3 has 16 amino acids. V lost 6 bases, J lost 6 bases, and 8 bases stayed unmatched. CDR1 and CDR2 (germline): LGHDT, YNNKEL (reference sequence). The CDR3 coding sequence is TGTGCCAGCAGTCTAGCGGGGGGGGCGTTTTCCGGGGAGCTGTTTTTT. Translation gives CASSLAGGAFSGELFF.

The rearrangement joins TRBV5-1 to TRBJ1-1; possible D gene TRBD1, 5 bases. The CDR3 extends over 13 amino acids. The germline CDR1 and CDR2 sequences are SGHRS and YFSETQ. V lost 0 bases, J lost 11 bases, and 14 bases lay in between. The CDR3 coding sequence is TGCGCCAGCAGCTTGGAAGTGGGGTGGGGGGCTTTCTTT. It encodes CASSLEVGWGAFF.

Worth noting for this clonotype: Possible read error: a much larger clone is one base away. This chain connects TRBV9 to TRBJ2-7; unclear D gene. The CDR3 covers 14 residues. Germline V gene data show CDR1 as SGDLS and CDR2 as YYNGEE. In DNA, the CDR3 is TGTGCCAGCGGCGTAGGGTCCAAGGATGGCGAGCAGTACTTC. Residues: CASGVGSKDGEQYF.